This T cell receptor beta chain stems from a study of blood T cells in healthy people across ages. Study-level points and caveats: Observed TCR beta diversity showed a strong correlation with the percentage of naive T cells as measured by flow cytometry.

A sample-barcoded 5' primer and a J-beta primer mix were used in a second PCR of roughly 7 to 12 cycles. Each sample provided no less than 2.5 million CDR3-containing paired-end reads. TCRdb passed the 5' RACE reads through MiXCR, listing each CDR3 protein once. The table records 1 million or so distinct CDR3 sequences, 20% to 25% of them present only once. The CDR3 totals 17 residues. Looked up from germline, CDR1 is SQVTM and CDR2 is ANQGSEA. V lost 4 bases, J lost 1 base, and 9 bases stayed unmatched. This clonotype came up a few times. Its antigen is undetermined. This same sample was also taken into another study, of T cells of mothers and their children.

The gene calls are TRBV29-1 and TRBJ2-1; 11 positions agree with TRBD1. The specimen was blood. The source of this sequence is a girl aged 2-9 years in good health. CDR3 DNA: TGCAGCGTTGTGGGACAGGGGGATGGTGTATCCTACAATGAGCAGTTCTTC. This codes for CSVVGQGDGVSYNEQFF.